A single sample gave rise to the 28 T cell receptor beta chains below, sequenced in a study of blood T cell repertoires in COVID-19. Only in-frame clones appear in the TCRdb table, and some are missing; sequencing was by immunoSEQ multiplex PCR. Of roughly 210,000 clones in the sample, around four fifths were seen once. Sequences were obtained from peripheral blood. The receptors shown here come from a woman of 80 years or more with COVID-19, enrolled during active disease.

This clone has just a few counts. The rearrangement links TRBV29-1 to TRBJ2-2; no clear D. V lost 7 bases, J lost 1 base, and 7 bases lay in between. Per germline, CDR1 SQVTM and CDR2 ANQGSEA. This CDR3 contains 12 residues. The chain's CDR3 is CSAGRNTGELFF. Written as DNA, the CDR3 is TGCAGCGCGGGCCGGAACACCGGGGAGCTGTTTTTT.

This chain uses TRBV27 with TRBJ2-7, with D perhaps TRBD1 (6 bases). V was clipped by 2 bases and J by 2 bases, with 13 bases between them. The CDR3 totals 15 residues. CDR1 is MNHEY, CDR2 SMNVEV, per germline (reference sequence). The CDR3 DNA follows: TGTGCCAGCAGTTTAAACAGGGTCCCTACCTACGAGCAGTACTTC. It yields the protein CASSLNRVPTYEQYF.

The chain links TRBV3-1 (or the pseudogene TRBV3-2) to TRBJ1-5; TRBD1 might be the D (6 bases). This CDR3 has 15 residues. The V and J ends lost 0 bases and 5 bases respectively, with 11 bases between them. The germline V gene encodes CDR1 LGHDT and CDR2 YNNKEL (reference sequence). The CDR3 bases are TGTGCCAGCAGCCAAGACAGGGGAGCGTATCAGCCCCAGCATTTT. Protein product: CASSQDRGAYQPQHF.

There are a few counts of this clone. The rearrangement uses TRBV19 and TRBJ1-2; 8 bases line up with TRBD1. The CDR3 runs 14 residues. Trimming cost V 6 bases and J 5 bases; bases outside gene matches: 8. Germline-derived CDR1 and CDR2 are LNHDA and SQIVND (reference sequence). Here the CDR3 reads CASRRPQGVYGYTF. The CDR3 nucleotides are TGTGCCAGTAGGCGACCACAGGGGGTATATGGCTACACCTTC.

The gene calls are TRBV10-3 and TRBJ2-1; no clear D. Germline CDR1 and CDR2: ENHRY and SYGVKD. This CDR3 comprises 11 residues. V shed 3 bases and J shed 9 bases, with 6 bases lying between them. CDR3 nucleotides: TGTGCCATCAGTGAAGATAGTGAGCAGTTCTTC. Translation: CAISEDSEQFF.

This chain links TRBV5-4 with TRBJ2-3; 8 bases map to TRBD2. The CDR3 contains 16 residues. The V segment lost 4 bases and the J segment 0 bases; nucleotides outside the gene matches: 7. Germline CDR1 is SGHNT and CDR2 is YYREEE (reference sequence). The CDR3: CASSLTSGTSTDTQYF. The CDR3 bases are TGTGCCAGCAGCCTCACTAGCGGTACTAGCACAGATACGCAGTATTTT. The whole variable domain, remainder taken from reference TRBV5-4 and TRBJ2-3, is ETGVTQSPTHLIKTRGQQVTLRCSSQSGHNTVSWYQQALGQGPQFIFQYYREEENGRGNFPPRFSGLQFPNYSSELNVNALELDDSALYLCASSLTSGTSTDTQYFGPGTRLTVL.

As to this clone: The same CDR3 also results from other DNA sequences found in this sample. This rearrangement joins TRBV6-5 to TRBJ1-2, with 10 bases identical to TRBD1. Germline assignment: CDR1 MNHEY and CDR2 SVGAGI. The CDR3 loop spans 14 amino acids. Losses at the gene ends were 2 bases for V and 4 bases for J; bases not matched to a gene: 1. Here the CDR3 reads CASSYRDRGYGYTF. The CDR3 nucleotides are TGTGCCAGCAGTTACCGGGACAGGGGCTATGGCTACACCTTC.

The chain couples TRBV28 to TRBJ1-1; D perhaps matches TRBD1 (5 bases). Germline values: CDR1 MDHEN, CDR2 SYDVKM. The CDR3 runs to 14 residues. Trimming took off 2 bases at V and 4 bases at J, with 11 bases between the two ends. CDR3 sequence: CASSLGARGTEAFF. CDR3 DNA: TGTGCCAGCAGTTTAGGGGCGCGCGGCACTGAAGCTTTCTTT.

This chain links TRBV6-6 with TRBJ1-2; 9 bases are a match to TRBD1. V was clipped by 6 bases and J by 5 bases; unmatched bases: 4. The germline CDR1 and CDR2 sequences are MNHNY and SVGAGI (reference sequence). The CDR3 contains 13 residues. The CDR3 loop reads CASRRGTGYGYTF. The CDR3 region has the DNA TGTGCCAGCAGGCGAGGGACAGGGTATGGCTACACCTTC.

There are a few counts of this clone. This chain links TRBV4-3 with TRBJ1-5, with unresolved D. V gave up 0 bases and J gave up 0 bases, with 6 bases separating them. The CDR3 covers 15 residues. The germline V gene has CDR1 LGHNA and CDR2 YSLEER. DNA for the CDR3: TGCGCCAGCAGCCAAGATCACGGTAGCAATCAGCCCCAGCATTTT. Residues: CASSQDHGSNQPQHF.

The CDR3 coding sequence is TGCAGTGCTAGTGGATCGGGACACCGGACGGCTGAAGCTTTCTTT. Protein sequence: CSASGSGHRTAEAFF. The rearrangement uses TRBV20-1 and TRBJ1-1; perhaps TRBD1 as D (6 bases). This CDR3 has 15 amino acids. V was cut by 3 bases and J by 6 bases, with 20 bases left in between. Looked up from germline, CDR1 is DFQATT and CDR2 is SNEGSKA (reference sequence).

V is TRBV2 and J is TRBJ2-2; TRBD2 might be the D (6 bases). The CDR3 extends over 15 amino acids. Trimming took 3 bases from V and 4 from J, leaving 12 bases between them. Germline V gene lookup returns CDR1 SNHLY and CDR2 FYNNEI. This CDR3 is CASSELGLITGELFF. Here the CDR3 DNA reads TGTGCCAGCAGTGAGCTGGGACTGATCACCGGGGAGCTGTTTTTT.

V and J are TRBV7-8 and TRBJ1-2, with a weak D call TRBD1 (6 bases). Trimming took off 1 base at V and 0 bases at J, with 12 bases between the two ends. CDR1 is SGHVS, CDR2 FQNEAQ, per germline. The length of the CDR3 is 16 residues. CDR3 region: CASSLDNTGPNYGYTF. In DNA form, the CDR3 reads TGTGCCAGCAGCTTAGATAATACAGGGCCTAACTATGGCTACACCTTC.

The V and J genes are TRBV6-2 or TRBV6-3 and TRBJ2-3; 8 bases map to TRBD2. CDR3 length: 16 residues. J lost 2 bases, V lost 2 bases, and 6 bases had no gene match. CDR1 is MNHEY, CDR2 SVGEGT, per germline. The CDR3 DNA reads TGTGCCAGCAGTTACCCCTCGCGGGGGGCCACAGATACGCAGTATTTT. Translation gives CASSYPSRGATDTQYF.

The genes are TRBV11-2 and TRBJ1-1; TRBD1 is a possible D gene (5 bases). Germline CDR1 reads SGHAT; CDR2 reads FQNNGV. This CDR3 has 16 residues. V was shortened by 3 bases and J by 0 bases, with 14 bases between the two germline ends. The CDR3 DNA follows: TGTGCCAGCAGCTTGGGTCAGGGAAACATGAACACTGAAGCTTTCTTT. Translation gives CASSLGQGNMNTEAFF.

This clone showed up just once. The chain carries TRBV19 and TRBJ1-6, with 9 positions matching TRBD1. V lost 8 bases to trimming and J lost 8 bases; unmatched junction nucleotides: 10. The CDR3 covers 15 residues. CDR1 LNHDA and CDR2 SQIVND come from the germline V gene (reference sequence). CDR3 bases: TGTGCCAGTGGAACTGGGACAGGGCAGGATTCACCCCTCCACTTT. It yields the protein CASGTGTGQDSPLHF.

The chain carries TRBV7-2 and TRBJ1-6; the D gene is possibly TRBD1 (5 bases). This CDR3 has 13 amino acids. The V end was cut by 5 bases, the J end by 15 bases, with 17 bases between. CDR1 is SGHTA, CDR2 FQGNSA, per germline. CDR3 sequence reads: CASSPRGGESLHF. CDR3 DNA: TGTGCCAGCAGCCCCCGGGGGGGAGAGAGCCTCCACTTT.

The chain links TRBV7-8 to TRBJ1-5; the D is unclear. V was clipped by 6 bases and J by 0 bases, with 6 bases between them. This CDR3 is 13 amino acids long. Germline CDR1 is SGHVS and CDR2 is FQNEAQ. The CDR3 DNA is TGTGCCAGCAGGTTATATAGCAATCAGCCCCAGCATTTT. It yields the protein CASRLYSNQPQHF.

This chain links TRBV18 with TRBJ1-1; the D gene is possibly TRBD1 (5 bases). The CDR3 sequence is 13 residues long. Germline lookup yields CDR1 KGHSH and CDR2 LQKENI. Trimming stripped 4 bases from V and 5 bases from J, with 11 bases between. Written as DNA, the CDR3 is TGTGCCAGCTCACAGGGGCGAGAGACTGAAGCTTTCTTT. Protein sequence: CASSQGRETEAFF.

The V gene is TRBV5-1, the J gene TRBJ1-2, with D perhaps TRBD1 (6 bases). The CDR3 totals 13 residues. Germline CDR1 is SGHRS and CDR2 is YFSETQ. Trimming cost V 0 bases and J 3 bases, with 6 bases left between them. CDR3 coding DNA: TGCGCCAGCAGCTTGGCAGGGGACTATGGCTACACCTTC. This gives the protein CASSLAGDYGYTF.

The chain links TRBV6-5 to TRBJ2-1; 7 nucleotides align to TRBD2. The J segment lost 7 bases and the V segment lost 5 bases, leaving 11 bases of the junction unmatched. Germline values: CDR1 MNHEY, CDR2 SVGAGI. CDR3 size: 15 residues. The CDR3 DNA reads TGTGCCAGCAGTCTCCGGGGGGAGGGACGGAATGAGCAGTTCTTC. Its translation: CASSLRGEGRNEQFF.

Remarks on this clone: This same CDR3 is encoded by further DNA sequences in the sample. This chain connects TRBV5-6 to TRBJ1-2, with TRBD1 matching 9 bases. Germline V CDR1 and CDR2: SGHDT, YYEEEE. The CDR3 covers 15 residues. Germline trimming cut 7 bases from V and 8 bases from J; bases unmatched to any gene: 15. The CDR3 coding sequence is TGTGCCAGCCGGGCCACAGGGGGCGCAGGAGGGGGCTACACCTTC. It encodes CASRATGGAGGGYTF.

The CDR3, as DNA: TGTGCCAGCACGGGACAGTTCAATGAAAAACTGTTTTTT. Amino acids: CASTGQFNEKLFF. The chain links TRBV6-5 to TRBJ1-4; 7 bases are a match to TRBD1. Germline assignment: CDR1 MNHEY and CDR2 SVGAGI. The CDR3 has 13 residues. Trimming removed 7 bases from V and 5 bases from J; junction bases left unmatched: 4.

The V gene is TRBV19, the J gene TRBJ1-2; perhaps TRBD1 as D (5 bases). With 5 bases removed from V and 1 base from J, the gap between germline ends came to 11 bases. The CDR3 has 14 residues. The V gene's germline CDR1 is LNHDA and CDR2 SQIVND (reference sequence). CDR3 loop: CASSAGQGNYGYTF. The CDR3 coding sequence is TGTGCCAGTAGTGCCGGTCAGGGTAACTATGGCTACACCTTC.

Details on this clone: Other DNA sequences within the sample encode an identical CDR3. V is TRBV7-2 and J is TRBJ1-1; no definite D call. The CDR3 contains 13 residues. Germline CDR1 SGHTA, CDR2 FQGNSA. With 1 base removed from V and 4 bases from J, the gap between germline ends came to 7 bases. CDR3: CASSLGGPTEAFF. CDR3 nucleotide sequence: TGTGCCAGCAGCTTAGGCGGGCCCACTGAAGCTTTCTTT. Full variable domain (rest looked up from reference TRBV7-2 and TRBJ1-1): GAGVSQSPSNKVTEKGKDVELRCDPISGHTALYWYRQSLGQGLEFLIYFQGNSAPDKSGLPSDRFSAERTGGSVSTLTIQRTQQEDSAVYLCASSLGGPTEAFFGQGTRLTVV.

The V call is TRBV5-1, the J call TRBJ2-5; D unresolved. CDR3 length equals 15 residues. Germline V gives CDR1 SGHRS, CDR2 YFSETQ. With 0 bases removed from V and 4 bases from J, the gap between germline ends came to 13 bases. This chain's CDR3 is CASSLAIVAGETQYF. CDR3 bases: TGCGCCAGCAGCTTGGCCATAGTAGCCGGAGAGACCCAGTACTTC.

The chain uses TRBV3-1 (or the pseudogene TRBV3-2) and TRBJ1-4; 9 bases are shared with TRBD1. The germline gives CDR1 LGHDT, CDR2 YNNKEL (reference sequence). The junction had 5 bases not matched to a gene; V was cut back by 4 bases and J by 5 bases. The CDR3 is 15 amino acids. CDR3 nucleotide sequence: TGTGCCAGCAGCCCGGGACAGGGAGGGAATGAAAAACTGTTTTTT. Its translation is CASSPGQGGNEKLFF.

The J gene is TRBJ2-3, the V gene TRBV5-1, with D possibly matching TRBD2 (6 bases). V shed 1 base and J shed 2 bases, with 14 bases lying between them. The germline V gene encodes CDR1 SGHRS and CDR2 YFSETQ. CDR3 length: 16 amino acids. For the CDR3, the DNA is TGCGCCAGCAGCTTGACGGCGGGGAAAAACACAGATACGCAGTATTTT. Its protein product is CASSLTAGKNTDTQYF.